Shown below are 23 T cell receptor beta chains from a single sample sequenced in a study of T cell responses to AZD1222 COVID-19 vaccine. Only in-frame clones appear in the TCRdb table, and some are missing; sequencing was by immunoSEQ multiplex PCR. The data contain more than 100,000 clones, 91% of them singletons. Sequencing used peripheral blood, obtained 28 days after the second AZD1222 dose. These receptor sequences come from an adult who received the AZD1222 COVID-19 vaccine.

CDR3 DNA: TGTGCCAGCAGCTTGGCCCCGGACAGGACGAACACTGAAGCTTTCTTT. The encoded protein is CASSLAPDRTNTEAFF. The gene calls are TRBV5-4 and TRBJ1-1; 7 bases line up with TRBD1. The V and J ends lost 0 bases and 1 base, in that order; junction bases with no gene match: 6. Per germline, CDR1 SGHNT and CDR2 YYREEE (reference sequence). There are 16 residues in the CDR3.

This chain connects TRBV19 to TRBJ1-2; D gene unclear. Trimming took 4 bases from V and 3 from J, leaving 12 bases between them. CDR1 and CDR2 (germline): LNHDA, SQIVND (reference sequence). The CDR3 totals 14 residues. CDR3 sequence reads: CASSNQAGDYGYTF. The CDR3 DNA reads TGTGCCAGTAGTAACCAAGCCGGGGACTATGGCTACACCTTC.

This sequence joins TRBV5-1 and TRBJ1-2, with D perhaps matching TRBD1 (5 bases). Germline V lookup: CDR1 SGHRS, CDR2 YFSETQ. Trimming shortened V by 4 bases and J by 8 bases, and 30 bases separated the two germline ends. The CDR3 has 18 residues. CDR3 coding DNA: TGCGCCAGCAGCCGCACGGGAGTGGGGACCCACGTTTTCGACGGCTACACCTTC. Its translation: CASSRTGVGTHVFDGYTF.

The chain recombines TRBV6-5 with TRBJ1-3; D gene uncertain. Germline CDR1 MNHEY, CDR2 SVGAGI. Deletions cut 2 bases from V and 6 bases from J, with 11 bases between. CDR3 length: 14 amino acids. CDR3 amino acids: CASSYGGSENTIYF. The CDR3 DNA reads as TGTGCCAGCAGTTACGGAGGGTCGGAAAACACCATATATTTT.

This chain links TRBV6-1 with TRBJ1-5, with D possibly matching TRBD1 (6 bases). The germline CDR1 and CDR2 sequences are MNHNS and SASEGT. CDR3 size: 15 residues. Trimming cost V 3 bases and J 5 bases, with 14 bases left between them. CDR3 DNA: TGTGCCAGCAGTGAGTCCGGGACAACTTATCAGCCCCAGCATTTT. Its protein is CASSESGTTYQPQHF.

J is TRBJ2-2 and V is TRBV3-1 (or the pseudogene TRBV3-2); 7 bases match TRBD2. Per the germline V gene, CDR1 is LGHDT and CDR2 is YNNKEL (reference sequence). Germline trimming cut 1 base from V and 0 bases from J; bases unmatched to any gene: 5. The CDR3 has 17 amino acids. In DNA, the CDR3 is TGTGCCAGCAGCCAAGTTCGGGGGGTTACGAACACCGGGGAGCTGTTTTTT. The encoded protein is CASSQVRGVTNTGELFF.

The V and J genes are TRBV30 and TRBJ1-1; D is undetermined. Deletions cut 0 bases from V and 6 bases from J, with 17 bases between. CDR1 and CDR2 from the germline V gene are GTSNPN and SVGIG (reference sequence). The CDR3 has 15 amino acids. Here the CDR3 reads CAWSVPPGGKAEAFF. Written as DNA, the CDR3 is TGTGCCTGGAGTGTACCCCCGGGCGGGAAGGCTGAAGCTTTCTTT. Full variable domain (rest looked up from reference TRBV30 and TRBJ1-1): SQTIHQWPATLVQPVGSPLSLECTVEGTSNPNLYWYRQAAGRGLQLLFYSVGIGQISSEVPQNLSASRPQDRQFILSSKKLLLSDSGFYLCAWSVPPGGKAEAFFGQGTRLTVV.

This sequence joins TRBV5-3 and TRBJ1-6; D perhaps matches TRBD1 (5 bases). TRBV5-3 is an ORF for which the function is uncertain. V was clipped by 2 bases and J by 6 bases, with 15 bases between them. The CDR3 length is 16 residues. CDR3 DNA sequence: TGTGCCAGAAGCTTTGACCGGGACCGAAGTAATTCACCCCTCCACTTT. Amino acid sequence: CARSFDRDRSNSPLHF.

The chain has TRBV25-1 and TRBJ2-5, with D uncertain. The germline V and J ends were trimmed by 6 bases and 2 bases, with 16 bases remaining between them. The germline CDR1 and CDR2 sequences are MGHDK and SYGVNS. This CDR3 contains 15 residues. Written as DNA, the CDR3 is TGTGCCAGCAGCATCGGGTCGTCGTTACAAGAGACCCAGTACTTC. It is translated as CASSIGSSLQETQYF. The entire variable domain, with the rest obtained from reference TRBV25-1 and TRBJ2-5, is as follows: EADIYQTPRYLVIGTGKKITLECSQTMGHDKMYWYQQDPGMELHLIHYSYGVNSTEKGDLSSESTVSRIRTEHFPLTLESARPSHTSQYLCASSIGSSLQETQYFGPGTRLLVL.

In DNA form, the CDR3 reads TGTGCCAGCAGCTCACATCCGAACACTGAAGCTTTCTTT. This codes for CASSSHPNTEAFF. J is TRBJ1-1 and V is TRBV11-2; D not certain. Trimming removed 4 bases at V and 1 base at J, with 7 bases between. CDR3 size: 13 residues. The germline V gene has CDR1 SGHAT and CDR2 FQNNGV.

V gene TRBV6-5 combines with J gene TRBJ1-2, with a possible D match to TRBD1 (5 bases). The CDR3 covers 11 residues. V dropped 5 bases and J dropped 9 bases, with 10 bases sitting between them. Germline V lookup: CDR1 MNHEY, CDR2 SVGAGI. The CDR3 sequence is CASSSWGSYTF. The CDR3 bases are TGTGCCAGCAGTAGTTGGGGGAGCTACACCTTC.

CDR3 sequence reads: CASTSGVSGGQETQYF. In nucleotides, the CDR3 is TGTGCCAGCACTAGCGGGGTTAGCGGGGGCCAAGAGACCCAGTACTTC. The chain couples TRBV11-3 to TRBJ2-5; TRBD2 matches 9 bases. The length of the CDR3 is 16 residues. Germline V gene data show CDR1 as SGHNT and CDR2 as YENEEA. The V and J ends lost 7 bases and 1 base, in that order; junction bases with no gene match: 10.

The gene calls are TRBV30 and TRBJ1-2; D is ambiguous. Germline V gene data show CDR1 as GTSNPN and CDR2 as SVGIG (reference sequence). The CDR3 is 11 residues long. The V end lost 6 bases, the J end lost 4 bases, and 9 bases lay between the germline ends. The chain's CDR3 is CACNLIYGYTF. The CDR3 DNA sequence: TGTGCCTGCAACCTTATCTATGGCTACACCTTC. Drawing the rest from reference TRBV30 and TRBJ1-2, the complete variable domain is SQTIHQWPATLVQPVGSPLSLECTVEGTSNPNLYWYRQAAGRGLQLLFYSVGIGQISSEVPQNLSASRPQDRQFILSSKKLLLSDSGFYLCACNLIYGYTFGSGTRLTVV.

The rearrangement joins TRBV3-1 (or the pseudogene TRBV3-2) to TRBJ2-7; 9 bases are a match to TRBD2. This CDR3 is built from 16 residues. Looked up from germline, CDR1 is LGHDT and CDR2 is YNNKEL (reference sequence). V lost 0 bases, J lost 2 bases, and 5 bases stayed unmatched. CDR3 protein: CASSQDSSGTTYEQYF. CDR3 nucleotides: TGTGCCAGCAGCCAAGATTCTAGCGGGACGACCTACGAGCAGTACTTC.

The rearrangement joins TRBV7-6 to TRBJ2-1; no firm D call. V lost 4 bases and J 0 bases, leaving 10 bases between the germline ends. Looked up from germline, CDR1 is SGHVS and CDR2 is FNYEAQ. The CDR3 length is 15 residues. CDR3 sequence: CASSSNPSSYNEQFF. The CDR3 DNA is TGTGCCAGCAGCTCGAACCCGAGCTCCTACAATGAGCAGTTCTTC.

The chain carries TRBV18 and TRBJ1-6; D call uncertain. Germline lookup yields CDR1 KGHSH and CDR2 LQKENI. Trimming took off 6 bases at V and 0 bases at J, with 15 bases between the two ends. This CDR3 has 17 residues. The CDR3 sequence: CASSQMDAISYNSPLHF. Written as DNA, the CDR3 is TGTGCCAGCTCCCAAATGGACGCCATCTCCTATAATTCACCCCTCCACTTT. Combining the CDR3 with reference TRBV18 and TRBJ1-6 gives the whole variable domain NAGVMQNPRHLVRRRGQEARLRCSPMKGHSHVYWYRQLPEEGLKFMVYLQKENIIDESGMPKERFSAEFPKEGPSILRIQQVVRGDSAAYFCASSQMDAISYNSPLHFGNGTRLTVT.

The chain combines TRBV19 with TRBJ1-2; TRBD1 is a possible D gene (5 bases). The ends were cut back, 4 bases at V and 1 base at J, with 10 bases in the middle. Per the germline V gene, CDR1 is LNHDA and CDR2 is SQIVND (reference sequence). This CDR3 has 14 residues. CDR3 amino acids: CASSTVGLNYGYTF. CDR3 nucleotides: TGTGCCAGTAGTACCGTGGGACTTAACTATGGCTACACCTTC.

This chain links TRBV30 with TRBJ1-5; TRBD1 is a possible D gene (5 bases). The CDR3 is made up of 13 amino acids. CDR1 is GTSNPN, CDR2 SVGIG, per germline (reference sequence). V lost 4 bases and J 5 bases, leaving 12 bases between the germline ends. The CDR3: CAWTPGGDQPQHF. The CDR3 DNA sequence: TGTGCCTGGACCCCGGGAGGGGATCAGCCCCAGCATTTT. The variable domain in full, with the rest retrieved from reference TRBV30 and TRBJ1-5, is SQTIHQWPATLVQPVGSPLSLECTVEGTSNPNLYWYRQAAGRGLQLLFYSVGIGQISSEVPQNLSASRPQDRQFILSSKKLLLSDSGFYLCAWTPGGDQPQHFGDGTRLSIL.

V usage is TRBV27 and J usage is TRBJ2-2, with 9 bases fitting TRBD1. The ends lost 5 bases at V and 1 base at J; junction bases unmatched: 11. Germline V gene data show CDR1 as MNHEY and CDR2 as SMNVEV (reference sequence). The CDR3 extends over 18 amino acids. The CDR3 is CASSPSSYRGRNTGELFF. For the CDR3, the DNA is TGTGCCAGCAGTCCATCCTCTTACAGGGGGCGGAACACCGGGGAGCTGTTTTTT.

The chain recombines TRBV30 with TRBJ1-2, with D perhaps matching TRBD1 (6 bases). The CDR3 runs 11 residues. With 7 bases removed from V and 2 bases from J, the gap between germline ends came to 8 bases. Germline lookup yields CDR1 GTSNPN and CDR2 SVGIG (reference sequence). CDR3: CAFDRNYGYTF. In DNA form, the CDR3 reads TGTGCCTTCGACAGGAACTATGGCTACACCTTC.

This clone was counted once. This chain uses TRBV28 with TRBJ1-2; tentatively, D is TRBD1 (5 bases). CDR3 length: 12 residues. Per germline, CDR1 MDHEN and CDR2 SYDVKM. V was pared by 6 bases and J by 7 bases, with 12 bases between. CDR3 sequence (DNA): TGTGCCAGCAGCTCCGGACACAGTGGCTACACCTTC. It specifies CASSSGHSGYTF.

The chain recombines TRBV15 with TRBJ2-1; 11 nucleotides match TRBD2. The CDR3 extends over 17 amino acids. CDR1 and CDR2 (germline): LNHNV, YYDKDF (reference sequence). Germline trimming cut 2 bases from V and 3 bases from J; bases unmatched to any gene: 6. CDR3 nucleotide sequence: TGTGCCACCAGCAGACATAAACTAGCGGGGGTCTACAATGAGCAGTTCTTC. Translated, it gives CATSRHKLAGVYNEQFF.

The genes are TRBV24-1 and TRBJ2-2; TRBD1 is a possible D gene (6 bases). V was trimmed by 2 bases and J by 5 bases, leaving 32 bases between them. This CDR3 has 22 residues. The V gene's germline CDR1 is KGHDR and CDR2 SFDVKD. The CDR3 DNA sequence: TGTGCCACCAGTGATTATGTGGGGGCCCGGGCCGGTGGTGGATCTTGGACCGGGGAGCTGTTTTTT. Translating it yields CATSDYVGARAGGGSWTGELFF.